This T cell receptor (beta chain) comes out of a study of siplizumab effects on memory and regulatory T cells. Study-wide findings and caveats: Proliferating Tregs taken from siplizumab cultures were not shown to have a confirmed suppressive function. Naive T cells appeared more varied than memory cells and looked like key alloresponse contributors. Researchers could not give a naive or memory phenotype to roughly 75-95% of proliferating CD4+ or CD8+ clones. Mapping to unstimulated subsets was achieved for only a minor fraction of alloreactive clones.

V lost 4 bases and J lost 6; bases outside the gene matches: 4. The CDR3 is made up of 14 amino acids. CDR1 and CDR2 (germline): SGHRS, YFSETQ. Assay: immunoSEQ multiplex PCR; the TCRdb copy retains only in-frame clones and omits some. The table has approximately 94,000 clones, over 95% seen once. Regarding this clone: Its matching antigen is unknown.

The gene calls are TRBV5-1 and TRBJ1-6; 7 bases map to TRBD1. The sequence was obtained from a human donor in good health. The material sequenced was naive CD4+ T cells sorted from blood. Here the CDR3 DNA reads TGCGCCAGCAGCGCCCGGGACAGTAATTCACCCCTCCACTTT. This sequence encodes CASSARDSNSPLHF.